A selection of T cell receptor beta chains follows, all from one sample in a study of high-grade serous ovarian cancer treatment subgroups. Clones were read by immunoSEQ multiplex PCR, and TCRdb kept only the in-frame ones, dropping some. The sample has nearly 15,000 clones, roughly nine tenths seen once. Input material: tumor tissue. Source of these receptors: a human donor with high-grade serous ovarian cancer. The CDR3 runs from the conserved cysteine through the conserved F or W. D genes are given only for firm matches. Size is omitted from some rows. Given values are once, few, many or a class for expanded clones.

clone size	J gene	V gene	D gene	CDR3 protein	CDR3 DNA
.	TRBJ2-1	TRBV7-3	TRBD2	CASSFWGLAGGGSYNEQFF	TGTGCCAGCAGCTTCTGGGGACTAGCGGGGGGGGGCTCCTACAATGAGCAGTTCTTC
.	TRBJ1-6	TRBV9	.	CASSVEGLDNSPLHF	TGTGCCAGCAGCGTTGAGGGATTAGATAATTCACCCCTCCACTTT
.	TRBJ2-4	TRBV7-9	.	CASSFSAPSRTKNIQYF	TGTGCCAGCAGCTTCTCTGCCCCATCTAGGACCAAAAACATTCAGTACTTC
.	TRBJ2-3	TRBV11-3	.	CASSLDFSTAQYF	TGTGCCAGCAGCTTAGATTTTAGTACGGCGCAGTATTTT
few	TRBJ2-5	TRBV6-5	.	CASRTGTQETQYF	TGTGCCAGCAGGACAGGAACTCAAGAGACCCAGTACTTC
.	TRBJ2-3	TRBV6-6	TRBD2	CASSYGLAGVDTQYF	TGTGCCAGCAGTTACGGACTAGCGGGGGTAGATACGCAGTATTTT
.	TRBJ2-7	TRBV7-3	.	CASSPWASYEQYF	TGTGCCAGCAGCCCCTGGGCCTCCTACGAGCAGTACTTC
.	TRBJ1-4	TRBV5-1	.	CASSLNLQGGEKLFF	TGCGCCAGCAGCTTGAATTTACAGGGAGGTGAAAAACTGTTTTTT
once	TRBJ2-5	TRBV2	TRBD2	CASRGSSGGRGTQYF	TGTGCCAGCAGGGGGTCTAGCGGGGGGCGGGGGACCCAGTACTTC
.	TRBJ2-5	TRBV6-1	.	CASSVQGLKTQYF	TGTGCCAGCAGTGTACAGGGTCTAAAGACCCAGTACTTC
.	TRBJ2-3	TRBV2	TRBD1	CASSEVGQGITDTQYF	TGTGCCAGCAGTGAAGTGGGACAGGGTATCACAGATACGCAGTATTTT
.	TRBJ1-1	TRBV9	.	CASSVGPRTPEAFF	TGTGCCAGCAGCGTAGGGCCGAGGACCCCTGAAGCTTTCTTT
.	TRBJ1-2	TRBV5-1	TRBD1	CASSGGPRDRANYGYTF	TGCGCCAGCAGCGGGGGCCCCCGGGACAGGGCCAACTATGGCTACACCTTC
.	TRBJ2-7	TRBV9	.	CASSAGPDSYEQYF	TGTGCCAGCAGCGCAGGGCCCGACTCCTACGAGCAGTACTTC
.	TRBJ2-1	TRBV9	TRBD2	CASSVALAGGSGEQFF	TGTGCCAGCAGCGTAGCACTAGCGGGGGGCAGCGGTGAGCAGTTCTTC
.	TRBJ1-1	TRBV5-1	TRBD1	CASSRGPSGGNTEAFF	TGCGCCAGCAGCCGCGGACCTTCAGGGGGGAACACTGAAGCTTTCTTT
once	TRBJ2-4	TRBV4-1	TRBD2	CASSQDGGGGLARGLAKNIQYF	TGCGCCAGCAGCCAAGATGGGGGAGGGGGACTAGCGCGTGGGCTAGCCAAAAACATTCAGTACTTC
.	TRBJ2-5	TRBV7-2	TRBD1	CASSPGGSAETQYF	TGTGCCAGCAGCCCAGGGGGCTCCGCGGAGACCCAGTACTTC
medium-sized	TRBJ2-1	TRBV2	.	CASREGMGEQFF	TGTGCCAGCAGGGAGGGGATGGGGGAGCAGTTCTTC
few	TRBJ2-7	TRBV28	.	CASRAQGRAYEQYF	TGTGCCAGCAGGGCTCAGGGGAGGGCCTACGAGCAGTACTTC
.	TRBJ2-7	TRBV2	.	CASRWTASYEQYF	TGTGCCAGCAGGTGGACAGCGAGCTACGAGCAGTACTTC
.	TRBJ2-7	TRBV5-1	TRBD2	CASSGPTSGGFSYEQYF	TGCGCCAGCAGCGGGCCGACTAGCGGGGGGTTCTCCTACGAGCAGTACTTC
few	TRBJ1-6	TRBV6-1	.	CARSLNTHSPLHF	TGTGCGCGCAGTCTTAATACGCATTCACCCCTCCACTTT
.	TRBJ2-3	TRBV9	TRBD2	CASSISGGSDTQYF	TGTGCCAGCAGCATTAGCGGGGGTTCAGATACGCAGTATTTT
once	TRBJ2-2	TRBV7-9	.	CASSLSPDTGELFF	TGTGCCAGCAGCTTAAGCCCCGACACCGGGGAGCTGTTTTTT
.	TRBJ2-1	TRBV11-3	TRBD1	CASSAGSLGQGSYNEQFF	TGTGCCAGCAGCGCAGGTTCTTTGGGACAGGGCTCCTACAATGAGCAGTTCTTC
.	TRBJ1-5	TRBV5-1	TRBD1	CASSLVPIKQGTQPQHF	TGCGCCAGCAGCTTGGTTCCGATAAAACAGGGGACTCAGCCCCAGCATTTT
.	TRBJ2-1	TRBV4-1	TRBD2	CASSQDRRGGLHNEQFF	TGCGCCAGCAGCCAAGATCGGCGGGGGGGGCTTCACAATGAGCAGTTCTTC
.	TRBJ2-6	TRBV7-9	.	CASSFAEIDSGANVLTF	TGTGCCAGCAGCTTTGCGGAGATAGACTCTGGGGCCAACGTCCTGACTTTC
.	TRBJ2-3	TRBV6-5	TRBD2	CASSYGGGGTDTQYF	TGTGCCAGCAGTTATGGCGGGGGAGGTACAGATACGCAGTATTTT
.	TRBJ2-7	TRBV5-4	TRBD1	CASGQGNYEQYF	TGTGCCAGCGGACAGGGAAACTACGAGCAGTACTTC
.	TRBJ1-1	TRBV28	.	CASSQYKNTEAFF	TGTGCCAGCAGTCAATACAAGAACACTGAAGCTTTCTTT
.	TRBJ2-5	TRBV5-5	TRBD1	CASMLRTGNLETQYF	TGTGCCAGCATGTTACGGACAGGGAATTTGGAGACCCAGTACTTC
.	TRBJ1-3	TRBV28	TRBD1	CASSYRGYSGNTIYF	TGTGCCAGCAGTTACAGGGGCTACTCTGGAAACACCATATATTTT
.	TRBJ2-7	TRBV15	TRBD1	CATSRGRDSYEQYF	TGTGCCACCAGCAGAGGCCGGGACAGCTACGAGCAGTACTTC
.	TRBJ2-5	TRBV5-1	.	CASSPVGGGIETQYF	TGCGCCAGCAGCCCCGTGGGGGGCGGGATAGAGACCCAGTACTTC
few	TRBJ1-3	TRBV6-6	.	CATRDPRGADGNTIYF	TGTGCCACCCGGGACCCACGGGGGGCCGATGGAAACACCATATATTTT
.	TRBJ2-1	TRBV28	.	CASSSDKSSYNEQFF	TGTGCCAGCAGTTCCGACAAGAGCTCCTACAATGAGCAGTTCTTC
.	TRBJ2-1	TRBV12-5	.	CASGMTPEGYNEQFF	TGTGCTAGTGGGATGACCCCAGAGGGGTACAATGAGCAGTTCTTC
.	TRBJ2-7	TRBV28	TRBD2	CASTVGGGYEQYF	TGTGCCAGCACGGTAGGCGGGGGGTACGAGCAGTACTTC
.	TRBJ2-3	TRBV18	TRBD2	CASSRLAGADTQYF	TGTGCCAGCTCACGACTAGCCGGGGCAGATACGCAGTATTTT
.	TRBJ2-3	TRBV7-2	.	CASSLVRHTQYF	TGTGCCAGCAGCCTAGTGCGTCATACGCAGTATTTT
.	TRBJ2-2	TRBV7-9	TRBD2	CASSLLPGLAGGNTGELFF	TGTGCCAGCAGCTTGCTCCCGGGACTAGCGGGGGGTAACACCGGGGAGCTGTTTTTT
.	TRBJ2-1	TRBV7-3	TRBD2	CASSLVSGGGEQFF	TGTGCCAGCAGCTTAGTAAGCGGGGGGGGTGAGCAGTTCTTC
.	TRBJ2-1	TRBV27	.	CASSFTGTEQFF	TGTGCCAGCAGTTTCACCGGGACAGAGCAGTTCTTC
.	TRBJ2-7	TRBV6-1	.	CASSPPSLYEQYF	TGTGCCAGCAGTCCCCCTAGTCTCTACGAGCAGTACTTC
once	TRBJ1-1	TRBV19	.	CASSIGRNWNTEAFF	TGTGCCAGTAGTATAGGTAGGAATTGGAACACTGAAGCTTTCTTT
.	TRBJ2-1	TRBV21-1	.	CASSKRPGWKTHNEQFF	TGTGCCAGCAGCAAAAGGCCGGGCTGGAAGACACACAATGAGCAGTTCTTC
.	TRBJ1-1	TRBV19	.	CASIQGYTEAFF	TGTGCCAGTATCCAGGGGTACACTGAAGCTTTCTTT
.	TRBJ2-1	TRBV4-1	.	CASSYRQENNEQFF	TGCGCCAGCAGCTACAGACAGGAAAACAATGAGCAGTTCTTC
.	TRBJ2-3	TRBV5-1	TRBD1	CASSLQGARTDTQYF	TGCGCCAGCAGCTTGCAGGGGGCGAGGACAGATACGCAGTATTTT
.	TRBJ2-7	TRBV9	.	CASSVDRAAYEQYF	TGTGCCAGCAGCGTAGACAGGGCGGCCTACGAGCAGTACTTC
.	TRBJ2-3	TRBV6-1	TRBD2	CASSEATSGGATDTQYF	TGTGCCAGCAGTGAAGCGACTAGCGGGGGGGCCACAGATACGCAGTATTTT
.	TRBJ2-2	TRBV5-1	.	CASSLWGSGTGELFF	TGCGCCAGCAGCCTCTGGGGTTCGGGCACCGGGGAGCTGTTTTTT
.	TRBJ2-7	TRBV30	.	CACRVYGSYEQYF	TGTGCCTGTCGCGTTTATGGATCCTACGAGCAGTACTTC
.	TRBJ2-2	TRBV4-1	TRBD1	CASSRGTGSETGELFF	TGCGCCAGCAGCCGAGGGACAGGGTCGGAGACCGGGGAGCTGTTTTTT